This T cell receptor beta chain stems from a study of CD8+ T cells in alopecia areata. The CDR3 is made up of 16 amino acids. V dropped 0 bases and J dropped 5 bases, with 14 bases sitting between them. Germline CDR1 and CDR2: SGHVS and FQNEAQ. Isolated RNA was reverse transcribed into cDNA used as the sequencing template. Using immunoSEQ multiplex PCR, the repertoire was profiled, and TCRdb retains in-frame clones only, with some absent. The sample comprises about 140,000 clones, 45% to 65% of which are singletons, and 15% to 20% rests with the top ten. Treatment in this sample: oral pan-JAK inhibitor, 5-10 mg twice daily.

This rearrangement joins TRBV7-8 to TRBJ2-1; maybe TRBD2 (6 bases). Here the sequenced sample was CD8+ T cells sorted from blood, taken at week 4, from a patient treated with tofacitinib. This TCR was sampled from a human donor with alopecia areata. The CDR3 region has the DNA TGTGCCAGCAGCTTAGCCTCAACGGGGGTGAACAATGAGCAGTTCTTC. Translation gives CASSLASTGVNNEQFF.